Detailed here is one T cell receptor beta chain. This clonotype showed up just once. It lacks a known antigen. The junction departs from germline at one end; a sequencing error may be responsible. A patient counted as having stable Graves' hyperthyroidism if no progression to ophthalmopathy occurred over 18 months of follow-up. The hyperthyroidism patients were between 18 and 65 years old and newly diagnosed, with a disease duration of less than 2 months. The study excluded patients with uncontrolled infections, other autoimmune diseases, pregnancy or lactation. Diagnoses were based on clinical symptoms, serum thyroxine and TRAb, thyroid ultrasound and orbital computed tomography. Ficoll-Paque density gradient centrifugation was used to isolate PBMCs from under 11 ml of fresh peripheral blood. Total RNA was extracted using Trizol reagent, and RNA quality was assessed on an Agilent 2100 Bioanalyzer.

Taken from the germline V gene (reference sequence), the CDR1 and CDR2 loops are SGHAT and FQDESV. The CDR3 runs 17 residues from the cysteine to the phenylalanine. Only the CDR3 portion is preserved as DNA: 51 bases, with reading frame beginning at the first base. The data belong to a study of T cells in Graves' hyperthyroidism and ophthalmopathy (dated by TCRdb to the late 2010s). In the study overall: Peripheral blood samples were taken at initial diagnosis, before any treatment was given. To identify distinguishing TCR V-J signatures, a discovery cohort of some 100 patients was used, comprising some 45 with Graves' ophthalmopathy and roughly 60 with stable Graves' hyperthyroidism. Thyroid tissue and blood T-cell repertoires from more than five Graves' hyperthyroidism patients were also compared in the study. According to the paper, TCR Vbeta CDR3 sequencing was carried out on approximately 140 peripheral blood samples, which came from fewer than 50 ophthalmopathy, under 80 hyperthyroidism and approximately 17 progressor patients. The roughly 100 discovery patients were randomly divided into training and test sets at a 7:3 ratio. Whether ophthalmopathy could be predicted prospectively was tested in an independent validation cohort made up of under 20 hyperthyroidism patients plus 17 patients who later progressed to ophthalmopathy. After sampling, hyperthyroidism patients received methimazole starting at 30 mg daily, and ophthalmopathy patients received high-dose intravenous methylprednisolone.

Points the paper makes about the study in general: Most expanded thyroid clonotypes (frequency above 0.001) were also detected in blood, suggesting blood repertoires may reflect thyroid immune responses. Sample size was not statistically predetermined, and investigators were not blinded to group allocation. During validation, the model predicted progression to ophthalmopathy a median of approximately six months ahead of onset, with 70.59% sensitivity and around 72% specificity. Ophthalmopathy was separated from stable hyperthyroidism by a 13 V-J signature model, with around 90% sensitivity and about 81% specificity obtained in cross-validation and 80%/75% obtained in testing.

The TCR beta CDR3 regions were amplified from the RNA transcripts. The TCR CDR3 was subjected to a first round of RT-PCR using the HTBI primer set and the Qiagen OneStep RT-PCR kit. Libraries were constructed in a second round of multiplex PCR, after which size selection and purification were performed. The libraries were sequenced on an Illumina HiSeq2000 using paired-end 100 bp reads. The authors' pipeline ran thus. SOAPnuke was used to process the raw data, throwing out any read that contained adapters or uncalled bases, had a mean Phred below 15, or lacked an exact constant-primer or identifier match. COPE v1.2.5 was used to merge the high-quality paired reads, and each unique nucleotide sequence was defined as a clonotype. Clonotypes were aligned to IMGT TRBV, TRBD and TRBJ reference segments using MiTCR v1.1. The analysis included only V-J combinations with a frequency above 0.0001, which together covered 99% to 99.2% of the repertoires. A TCS score was defined as the ratio of F50 (clonal expansion) to E x V (chaos), with BLOSUM62-based TCRdist applied between CDR3 peptides within each V-J. Welch's t-statistics and random forest reduced approximately 520 V-J features to roughly 13, which were used in a naive Bayes classifier (R e1071). The similarity between thyroid and blood repertoires was quantified using the Morisita-Horn index. The public sequencing data were trimmed at Q25 with fastp and processed into clonotypes with MiXCR by TCRdb, which kept only in-frame beta chains. Rows with a matching CDR3 protein are joined into one entry that keeps the most common DNA and genes. TCRdb assigned the V and J calls; the authors' analysis was not used. The sample table shows just under 750,000 distinct CDR3 sequences, and approximately 36% are seen once. The ten largest make up roughly 30% of the sample.

Specimen: blood. The source of this sequence is a woman aged 40 to 50 with Graves' hyperthyroidism. The receptor chain draws on TRBV11-1 and TRBJ2-5; TRBD1 is a possible D gene, resting on 6 matching bases. Read as DNA, the sequence is TGCGCCAGCAGCCACCACGGAACAGGGTTGTTCACGGAGACCCAGTACTTC. This sequence encodes CASSHHGTGLFTETQYF.